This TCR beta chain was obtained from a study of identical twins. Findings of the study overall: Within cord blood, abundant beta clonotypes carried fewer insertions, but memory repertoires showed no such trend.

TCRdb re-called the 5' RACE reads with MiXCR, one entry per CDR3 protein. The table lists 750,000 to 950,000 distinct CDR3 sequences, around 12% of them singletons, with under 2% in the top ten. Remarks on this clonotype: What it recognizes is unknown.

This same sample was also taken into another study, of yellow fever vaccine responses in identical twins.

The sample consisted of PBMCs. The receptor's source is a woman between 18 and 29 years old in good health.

The CDR3 is CASSYGGTGANVLTF. Written as DNA, the CDR3 is TGTGCCAGCAGTTACGGGGGAACTGGGGCCAACGTCCTGACTTTC. V and J are TRBV6-2 or TRBV6-3 and TRBJ2-6; possibly TRBD1 or TRBD2 for D (5 bases each). Trimming removed 2 bases from V and 2 bases from J, with 7 bases in between. This CDR3 contains 15 residues. Per the germline V gene, CDR1 is MNHEY and CDR2 is SVGEGT.